These 28 T cell receptor beta chains share one sample of origin, sequenced in a study of cytomegalovirus exposure and HLA in healthy donors. PCR amplification relied on 60 Vbeta primers (plus 13 Jbeta primers). The method was immunoSEQ multiplex PCR; TCRdb's version includes in-frame clones alone and lacks a portion of them. The sample gives roughly 230,000 clones, around four fifths of which show up once; more than 0.45% is in the top ten. The sample comprised PBMCs. These TCRs come from a boy younger than 18 in good health and CMV-seronegative.

The CDR3 DNA is TGTGCCAGCAGGGGGACGGGAGGGGGCGAGCAGTTCTTC. Its translation is CASRGTGGGEQFF. This chain links TRBV6-1 with TRBJ2-1; D might be TRBD2 (8 bases). This CDR3 is built from 13 residues. V was cut by 6 bases and J by 10 bases, with 16 bases left in between. Germline lookup yields CDR1 MNHNS and CDR2 SASEGT.

The genes are TRBV7-9 and TRBJ1-1; 8 bases map to TRBD1. Germline V lookup: CDR1 SEHNR, CDR2 FQNEAQ (reference sequence). The CDR3 consists of 17 residues. The V and J ends lost 1 base and 4 bases, in that order; junction bases with no gene match: 11. This CDR3 reads CASSLVTGQGITTEAFF. In DNA form, the CDR3 reads TGTGCCAGCAGCTTAGTGACAGGACAGGGTATCACCACTGAAGCTTTCTTT.

The chain recombines TRBV6-1 with TRBJ1-1; D is unclear. The CDR3 loop spans 12 amino acids. Deletions cut 1 base from V and 4 bases from J, with 4 bases between. Germline CDR1 and CDR2: MNHNS and SASEGT. This CDR3 is CASSEGLTEAFF. The CDR3 coding sequence is TGTGCCAGCAGTGAAGGTCTCACTGAAGCTTTCTTT.

This clone was detected once. V gene TRBV2 combines with J gene TRBJ1-1, with no clear D. Germline CDR1 is SNHLY and CDR2 is FYNNEI. The CDR3 runs 13 residues. The CDR3 spells CAIRSGLNTEAFF. CDR3 coding DNA: TGTGCAATACGGAGCGGCTTGAACACTGAAGCTTTCTTT.

The genes are TRBV5-1 and TRBJ1-1, with D hard to call. Germline V lookup: CDR1 SGHRS, CDR2 YFSETQ. Trimming pared 3 bases from V and 3 bases from J, leaving 9 bases between. The CDR3 is made up of 13 amino acids. CDR3 in DNA: TGCGCCAGCAGCTCAGACTTGGACACTGAAGCTTTCTTT. Protein product: CASSSDLDTEAFF.

The chain couples TRBV20-1 to TRBJ2-1; no definite D call. Deletions cut 1 base from V and 5 bases from J, with 3 bases between. Germline V gene lookup returns CDR1 DFQATT and CDR2 SNEGSKA (reference sequence). The CDR3 has 11 residues. CDR3 loop: CSARADNEQFF. CDR3 coding DNA: TGCAGTGCTAGAGCCGACAATGAGCAGTTCTTC.

The chain is built from TRBV18 and TRBJ2-6; D may be TRBD1 (5 bases). The CDR3 spans 18 residues. Looked up from germline, CDR1 is KGHSH and CDR2 is LQKENI. The germline V and J ends were trimmed by 5 bases and 0 bases, with 17 bases remaining between them. CDR3 amino acids: CASSSTVTIVSGANVLTF. CDR3 DNA sequence: TGTGCCAGCTCATCGACAGTCACAATCGTCTCTGGGGCCAACGTCCTGACTTTC.

This clone appeared a single time. This chain connects TRBV2 to TRBJ1-5, with 10 bases that match TRBD1. The trim removed 5 bases at V and 9 bases at J, leaving 7 bases unmatched. Germline V CDR1 and CDR2: SNHLY, FYNNEI. This CDR3 is built from 14 residues. CDR3 sequence reads: CASSRDRGVRPQHF. The DNA for the CDR3 is TGTGCCAGCAGTAGGGACAGGGGAGTGAGGCCCCAGCATTTT.

This clone was counted between two and nine times. The chain has TRBV11-2 and TRBJ2-3; 8 bases align to TRBD1. The junction had 6 bases not matched to a gene; V was cut back by 4 bases and J by 3 bases. CDR3 length equals 15 residues. The V gene's germline CDR1 is SGHAT and CDR2 FQNNGV. The CDR3 sequence: CASSSGQGMTDTQYF. The CDR3 DNA follows: TGTGCCAGCAGCTCCGGACAGGGCATGACAGATACGCAGTATTTT.

CDR3 nucleotide sequence: TGCAGCGTTGAAGGGACAGTGACTTCTGGGGCCAACGTCCTGACTTTC. Amino acid sequence: CSVEGTVTSGANVLTF. The rearrangement joins TRBV29-1 to TRBJ2-6; D might be TRBD1 (6 bases). Germline CDR1 and CDR2: SQVTM and ANQGSEA. Trimming pared 1 base from V and 1 base from J, leaving 11 bases between. The CDR3 runs to 16 residues.

This chain connects TRBV7-9 to TRBJ2-3; TRBD2 matches 9 bases. Germline trimming cut 4 bases from V and 1 base from J; bases unmatched to any gene: 15. CDR1 and CDR2 from the germline V gene are SEHNR and FQNEAQ (reference sequence). This CDR3 contains 19 residues. CDR3 DNA: TGTGCCAGCAGCTCCGGACGAGGCGGGAGGGCGGTAGGCACAGATACGCAGTATTTT. Its protein is CASSSGRGGRAVGTDTQYF.

The V call is TRBV7-9, the J call TRBJ2-7, with TRBD1 matching over 9 bases. V dropped 5 bases and J dropped 2; count of bases not matched to a gene: 7. This CDR3 spans 15 amino acids. Per the germline V gene, CDR1 is SEHNR and CDR2 is FQNEAQ (reference sequence). CDR3 region: CASSQGTGKAYEQYF. Here the CDR3 DNA reads TGTGCCAGCAGCCAAGGGACAGGGAAGGCCTACGAGCAGTACTTC.

This clone has a single count. CDR3: CASSPPFRVGANVLTF. The CDR3 DNA follows: TGTGCCAGCTCACCACCGTTCCGGGTCGGGGCCAACGTCCTGACTTTC. The V call is TRBV18, the J call TRBJ2-6; D remains ambiguous. The CDR3 totals 16 residues. From germline, CDR1 is KGHSH and CDR2 LQKENI. V was cut by 0 bases and J by 4 bases, with 10 bases left in between.

This chain uses TRBV5-1 with TRBJ2-2, with 10 positions matching TRBD1. V shed 4 bases, J shed 4 bases, and the junction held 7 bases outside the gene matches. CDR1 and CDR2 (germline): SGHRS, YFSETQ. The CDR3 has 16 amino acids. The chain's CDR3 is CASSQWTGGGTGELFF. CDR3 DNA sequence: TGCGCCAGCAGCCAATGGACAGGGGGAGGCACCGGGGAGCTGTTTTTT.

The chain is built from TRBV6-5 and TRBJ1-5; D is unclear. Germline V gives CDR1 MNHEY, CDR2 SVGAGI. Between the trimmed V and J ends, which lost 4 bases and 6 bases, there was a span of 10 bases. The CDR3 runs to 13 residues. The CDR3 nucleotides are TGTGCCAGCAGTTCCGGGGTGGGTCAGCCCCAGCATTTT. It codes for CASSSGVGQPQHF.

This sequence joins TRBV7-9 and TRBJ2-7, with D maybe TRBD2 (6 bases). The V and J ends lost 6 bases and 2 bases respectively, with 11 bases between them. This CDR3 contains 13 residues. Germline CDR1 is SEHNR and CDR2 is FQNEAQ (reference sequence). CDR3 residues: CASSPGGPYEQYF. DNA of the CDR3: TGTGCCAGCAGTCCCGGGGGACCCTACGAGCAGTACTTC.

The chain combines TRBV7-2 with TRBJ2-2; D remains unclear. With 3 bases removed from V and 5 bases from J, the gap between germline ends came to 7 bases. CDR3 length equals 13 residues. The germline gives CDR1 SGHTA, CDR2 FQGNSA. In nucleotides, the CDR3 is TGTGCCAGCAGCTTCCCGGAGACCGGGGAGCTGTTTTTT. Translating gives CASSFPETGELFF.

Points on this clone: Other DNA sequences in this sample translate to the same CDR3. The chain has TRBV14 and TRBJ1-2; D is unresolved. The germline V and J ends were trimmed by 1 base and 3 bases, with 3 bases remaining between them. The germline V gene encodes CDR1 SGHDN and CDR2 FVKESK. This CDR3 comprises 12 residues. The chain's CDR3 is CASSQADYGYTF. In DNA, the CDR3 is TGTGCCAGCAGCCAAGCTGACTATGGCTACACCTTC.

V is TRBV5-1 and J is TRBJ2-3; weak D call: TRBD1 (6 bases). This CDR3 has 13 residues. V was trimmed by 6 bases and J by 6 bases, leaving 14 bases between them. The germline CDR1 and CDR2 sequences are SGHRS and YFSETQ. CDR3 amino acids: CASKSGAADTQYF. The CDR3 bases are TGCGCCAGCAAGTCAGGGGCGGCTGATACGCAGTATTTT.

The genes are TRBV5-5 and TRBJ1-6; the D is unclear. V lost 4 bases, J lost 7 bases, and 15 bases lay in between. The CDR3 covers 15 residues. Looked up from germline, CDR1 is SGHKS and CDR2 is YYEKEE (reference sequence). CDR3 sequence (DNA): TGTGCCAGCAGCCCCGATAGGCCAGGAAATTCACCCCTCCACTTT. The encoded protein is CASSPDRPGNSPLHF.

This chain connects TRBV6-1 to TRBJ1-2; the match to TRBD1 covers 7 bases. The J segment lost 3 bases and the V segment lost 6 bases, leaving 4 bases of the junction unmatched. The CDR3 is 13 residues long. Looked up from germline, CDR1 is MNHNS and CDR2 is SASEGT. In nucleotides, the CDR3 is TGTGCCAGCAGAGACAGGGCAGACTATGGCTACACCTTC. The encoded protein is CASRDRADYGYTF.

The rearrangement links TRBV7-6 to TRBJ1-5; 9 bases are a match to TRBD1. The CDR3 extends over 15 amino acids. Germline V gives CDR1 SGHVS, CDR2 FNYEAQ. Germline trimming cut 2 bases from V and 2 bases from J; bases unmatched to any gene: 1. The CDR3 DNA follows: TGTGCCAGCAGCTTAACAGGGGGCGGCAATCAGCCCCAGCATTTT. Its translation: CASSLTGGGNQPQHF.

There are a few counts of this clone. The rearrangement links TRBV2 to TRBJ2-7; 10 bases are a match to TRBD1. The CDR3 has 15 amino acids. CDR1 and CDR2 from the germline V gene are SNHLY and FYNNEI. V trimming: 6 bases; J trimming: 7 bases; junction bases outside the gene matches: 12. CDR3 sequence reads: CASSDVGTGVWEQYF. The CDR3 DNA follows: TGTGCCAGCAGCGACGTGGGGACAGGGGTTTGGGAGCAGTACTTC.

The chain carries TRBV7-3 and TRBJ2-3, with 9 bases fitting TRBD2. The V gene end was trimmed by 2 bases and the J gene end by 5 bases; junction bases not matched to a gene: 2. The germline CDR1 and CDR2 sequences are SGHTA and FQGTGA. The CDR3 length is 14 residues. This chain's CDR3 is CASSLQTSGDTQYF. CDR3 DNA: TGTGCCAGCAGCTTACAGACTAGCGGAGATACGCAGTATTTT.

This chain connects TRBV7-9 to TRBJ1-1, with 7 bases that match TRBD1. Germline V gene lookup returns CDR1 SEHNR and CDR2 FQNEAQ (reference sequence). The trim removed 3 bases at V and 1 base at J, leaving 14 bases unmatched. This CDR3 has 18 residues. CDR3 region: CASSFFPPRQGGNTEAFF. The CDR3 DNA reads TGTGCCAGCAGCTTCTTCCCCCCGCGACAGGGCGGGAACACTGAAGCTTTCTTT.

This rearrangement joins TRBV7-9 to TRBJ1-5, with 7 positions matching TRBD1. Germline CDR1 reads SEHNR; CDR2 reads FQNEAQ (reference sequence). Germline trimming cut 8 bases from V and 4 bases from J; bases unmatched to any gene: 5. This CDR3 has 13 amino acids. The CDR3 DNA sequence: TGTGCCAGCTCGACAGGGCCGAATCAGCCCCAGCATTTT. It translates to CASSTGPNQPQHF.

The chain's CDR3 is CASSLGYMQPQHF. In DNA, the CDR3 is TGTGCCAGCAGCTTAGGTTACATGCAGCCCCAGCATTTT. The V gene is TRBV11-3, the J gene TRBJ1-5; D gene ambiguous. V lost 1 base and J lost 7, with 8 bases in between. Germline loops: CDR1 SGHNT, CDR2 YENEEA. This CDR3 contains 13 residues.

The chain carries TRBV10-2 and TRBJ2-7, with a weak D call TRBD1 (6 bases). Trimming removed 6 bases from V and 3 bases from J, with 18 bases in between. Per the germline V gene, CDR1 is WSHSY and CDR2 is SAAADI. This CDR3 has 15 residues. The CDR3 nucleotides are TGCGCCAGCAGACCCCAACAGGGACCCCTCTACGAGCAGTACTTC. Translated: CASRPQQGPLYEQYF.